The TCR beta chain described here comes from a study of beta chain features in type 1 diabetes. Study-level results: cDNA sequencing could over-represent cells with high TCR expression. Comparison showed that naive, central memory and Treg TCRB repertoires appeared more similar among patients than among healthy donors.

This CDR3 has 14 amino acids. CDR1 and CDR2 (germline): SQVTM, ANQGSEA. J lost 3 bases, V lost 4 bases, and 6 bases had no gene match. Only a few counts were recorded for this clone. As yet, its antigen is unknown. Each of the CD4+ naive, central memory, regulatory and stem cell-like memory populations was sorted via CD45RO/CCR7/CD25/CD127/CD95/CD27. Purity exceeding 98% was reached by all sorted populations. Of the isolated RNA, all was reverse transcribed, and so the sequenced material was expressed TCRB transcripts. The protocol was immunoSEQ multiplex PCR, while the TCRdb copy is restricted to in-frame clones and leaves out a portion. Among 330,000 or so clones listed, roughly 15% were seen once.

The receptor comes from a man under 40 in good health. The gene calls are TRBV29-1 and TRBJ1-5; TRBD1 matches at 7 bases. Source material: central memory CD4+ T cells from blood. CDR3: CSVGAGTANQPQHF. In nucleotides, the CDR3 is TGCAGCGTTGGGGCCGGGACAGCCAATCAGCCCCAGCATTTT. Filled out from reference TRBV29-1 and TRBJ1-5, the complete variable domain reads SAVISQKPSRDICQRGTSLTIQCQVDSQVTMMFWYRQQPGQSLTLIATANQGSEATYESGFVIDKFPISRPNLTFSTLTVSNMSPEDSSIYLCSVGAGTANQPQHFGDGTRLSIL.